This TCR beta chain was found in a study of blood T cell repertoires in COVID-19. Study context: Sources were T cells, B-cell-depleted T cells, or PBMCs; the material itself was cDNA or gDNA.

Profiled with immunoSEQ multiplex PCR; TCRdb holds only in-frame clones, not every one. The sample has about 480,000 clones; roughly 87% are singletons. The germline CDR1 and CDR2 sequences are SGHVS and FQNEAQ. The CDR3 loop spans 16 amino acids. V lost 5 bases, J lost 1 base, and 4 bases stayed unmatched. The gene calls are TRBV7-8 and TRBJ2-2; 10 nucleotides line up with TRBD1. The TCR comes from a woman aged 18-29 years with acute COVID-19. Sequencing was carried out using PBMCs or T cells enriched from blood (not recorded which). CDR3 residues: CASSPGTGENTGELFF. CDR3 DNA: TGTGCCAGCAGCCCAGGGACAGGGGAGAACACCGGGGAGCTGTTTTTT.